Listed below are T cell receptor beta chains from one sample, sequenced in a study of shared clonotypes between healthy human individuals. Assay used: immunoSEQ multiplex PCR; TCRdb lists only in-frame clones, some missing. The sample has 2,500,000 or so clones, around 94% seen once. The material sequenced was naive CD4+ T cells sorted from blood. Every receptor here comes from a man younger than 30 in good health. Each CDR3 is given with its conserved first and last residue. D genes are given only for firm matches. A clone size is listed for some rows: how often the clone was seen (once, few, many), or a class if it is expanded.

cdr3_aa cdr3_nt j_call clone_size d_call v_call
CASSGTGTEKNTDTQYF TGTGCCAGCAGCGGGACCGGGACAGAGAAGAACACAGATACGCAGTATTTT TRBJ2-3 - TRBD1 TRBV9
CASSLGQAKAEAFF TGCGCCAGCAGCTTGGGACAGGCGAAGGCTGAAGCTTTCTTT TRBJ1-1 - - TRBV5-1
CASSLDQGNTEAFF TGTGCCAGCAGCTTGGATCAGGGGAACACTGAAGCTTTCTTT TRBJ1-1 - - TRBV7-9
CASSVSSSSYEQYF TGTGCCAGCAGCGTTTCCAGCAGCTCCTACGAGCAGTACTTC TRBJ2-7 - - TRBV9
CSATSNGVYTF TGCAGTGCTACCTCAAACGGGGTCTACACCTTC TRBJ1-2 - - TRBV20-1
CASSVAWDSTYEQYF TGTGCCAGTAGTGTCGCGTGGGACAGTACCTACGAGCAGTACTTC TRBJ2-7 - TRBD1 TRBV19
CASSKTGTEAFF TGTGCCAGCAGTAAGACAGGCACTGAAGCTTTCTTT TRBJ1-1 few - TRBV6-6
CASSQGQGLVSYNEQFF TGTGCCAGCAGCCAAGGTCAGGGACTAGTCTCCTACAATGAGCAGTTCTTC TRBJ2-1 once TRBD2 TRBV4-2
CASSGELAGGPLSTDTQYF TGTGCCAGCAGTGGGGAACTAGCGGGGGGCCCATTGAGCACAGATACGCAGTATTTT TRBJ2-3 - TRBD2 TRBV2
CASSFYGTPVDGYTF TGTGCCAGCAGTTTCTACGGGACACCGGTCGATGGCTACACCTTC TRBJ1-2 - - TRBV27
CASSLAGTSEQYF TGCGCCAGCAGCTTGGCAGGGACCTCCGAGCAGTACTTC TRBJ2-7 - - TRBV5-1
CASSLAGTEAFF TGTGCCAGCAGTTTAGCAGGGACTGAAGCTTTCTTT TRBJ1-1 - - TRBV6-6
CASRVLGTGDYNEQFF TGTGCCAGTAGAGTCCTCGGGACAGGGGATTACAATGAGCAGTTCTTC TRBJ2-1 - TRBD1 TRBV19
CAWSPGLVNYEQYF TGTGCCTGGAGTCCGGGACTAGTGAACTACGAGCAGTACTTC TRBJ2-7 - TRBD2 TRBV30
CASSLAPGQYNSPLHF TGTGCCAGCAGCTTAGCGCCGGGGCAATATAATTCACCCCTCCACTTT TRBJ1-6 - - TRBV7-6
CAYRQGSNTEAFF TGCGCCTATCGACAGGGGTCGAACACTGAAGCTTTCTTT TRBJ1-1 - TRBD1 TRBV10-2
CASSLDQGKGGYTF TGTGCCAGCAGCTTGGACCAGGGTAAAGGAGGCTACACCTTC TRBJ1-2 - - TRBV5-4